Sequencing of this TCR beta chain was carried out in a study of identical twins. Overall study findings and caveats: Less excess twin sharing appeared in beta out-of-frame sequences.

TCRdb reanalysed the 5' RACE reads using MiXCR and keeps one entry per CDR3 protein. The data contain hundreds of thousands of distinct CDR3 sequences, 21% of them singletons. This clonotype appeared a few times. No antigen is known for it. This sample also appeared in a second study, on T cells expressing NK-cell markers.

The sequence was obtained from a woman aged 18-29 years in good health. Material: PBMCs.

The CDR3 DNA is TGTGCCAGCAGTTTAGAGGGACTAGCGGACACAGATACGCAGTATTTT. This codes for CASSLEGLADTDTQYF. The gene calls are TRBV12-3 or TRBV12-4 and TRBJ2-3, with 11 positions matching TRBD2. This CDR3 is built from 16 residues. Trimming cost V 1 base and J 2 bases; bases outside gene matches: 2.